These T cell receptor beta chains were read from a single sample in a study of blood T cell repertoires in COVID-19. Clones were sequenced by immunoSEQ multiplex PCR, and TCRdb holds only the in-frame ones, with some missing. Among approximately 140,000 clones, approximately 90% were seen once, and the ten largest hold 13%. The sequenced material came from peripheral blood. Source of these receptors: a man between 18 and 35 years old with COVID-19, enrolled during active disease. CDR3s include the opening cysteine and the closing phenylalanine or tryptophan. A D gene is named only where the DNA matches it firmly. Size values are once, few and many counts, or a class for expanded clones, and some rows have none.

DNA: TGTGCCTGGAGTCTATATACAGGGGGACTAGCGGGGTTCGCGAACACCGGGGAGCTGTTTTTT
CDR3: CAWSLYTGGLAGFANTGELFF
V: TRBV30
D: TRBD2
size: -
J: TRBJ2-2

DNA: TGTGCCAGCAGCCAAGGAGGTGCGGGAAAACTGTTTTTT
CDR3: CASSQGGAGKLFF
V: TRBV3-1/TRBV3-2
D: -
size: -
J: TRBJ1-4

DNA: TGTGCCATCTGGTTGGAACGGGGTTTATACGCCGGGGAGCTGTTTTTT
CDR3: CAIWLERGLYAGELFF
V: TRBV10-3
D: -
size: -
J: TRBJ2-2

DNA: TGTGCCAGCAGCGTGGGAGCGGGAGGGGGATGGGAGCAGTACTTC
CDR3: CASSVGAGGGWEQYF
V: TRBV9
D: TRBD2
size: -
J: TRBJ2-7

DNA: TGTGCCAGCAGTTTAGGCGGGAGGAACAATGAGCAGTTCTTC
CDR3: CASSLGGRNNEQFF
V: TRBV27
D: TRBD2
size: -
J: TRBJ2-1

DNA: TGCGCCAGCAGCTTGAGTCAGGGGCACACAGATACGCAGTATTTT
CDR3: CASSLSQGHTDTQYF
V: TRBV5-1
D: -
size: -
J: TRBJ2-3

DNA: TGTGCCAGCAGTAGGAGGGACGGGTACGAGCAGTACTTC
CDR3: CASSRRDGYEQYF
V: TRBV28
D: -
size: -
J: TRBJ2-7

DNA: TGTGCCAGCAGTTTATACGTAGCGGGGCTGAACACCGGGGAGCTGTTTTTT
CDR3: CASSLYVAGLNTGELFF
V: TRBV28
D: TRBD2
size: -
J: TRBJ2-2

DNA: TGTGCCAGCTCTACCGGCAGGGGAAGCTATGGCTACACCTTC
CDR3: CASSTGRGSYGYTF
V: TRBV18
D: -
size: -
J: TRBJ1-2

DNA: TGTGCCAGCTACCGACTAGCGGGATTGACAGATACGCAGTATTTT
CDR3: CASYRLAGLTDTQYF
V: TRBV6-6
D: TRBD2
size: -
J: TRBJ2-3

DNA: TGTGCCAGCAGCTTAGCGGGGGGACAGGGGTTCACAGATACGCAGTATTTT
CDR3: CASSLAGGQGFTDTQYF
V: TRBV7-6
D: TRBD1
size: -
J: TRBJ2-3

DNA: TGTGCCAGCAGTCCGGGACTCTGGAGCTCCTACGAGCAGTACTTC
CDR3: CASSPGLWSSYEQYF
V: TRBV6-5
D: -
size: few
J: TRBJ2-7

DNA: TGTGCCAGCAGCTTAGCGGCCACAGGGATCACAGATACGCAGTATTTT
CDR3: CASSLAATGITDTQYF
V: TRBV7-2
D: -
size: once
J: TRBJ2-3

DNA: TGTGCCAGCACCCTCGGGGGGCTTCGAACTGAAGCTTTCTTT
CDR3: CASTLGGLRTEAFF
V: TRBV5-6
D: -
size: -
J: TRBJ1-1

DNA: TGTGCCAGCAGTTACTCGGCAGATTCCACCCTCAATGAGCAGTTCTTC
CDR3: CASSYSADSTLNEQFF
V: TRBV6-2/TRBV6-3
D: -
size: -
J: TRBJ2-1

DNA: TGTGCCTGGAGTAGGGGGATTCGGGAGACCCAGTACTTC
CDR3: CAWSRGIRETQYF
V: TRBV30
D: -
size: -
J: TRBJ2-5

DNA: TGTGCCAGCAGCGTAGGCCCAGCCGCGGGGCCCCAGCATTTT
CDR3: CASSVGPAAGPQHF
V: TRBV9
D: -
size: -
J: TRBJ1-5

DNA: TGCGCCAGCAGACTAGACATAAGCTCCTATAATTCACCCCTCCACTTT
CDR3: CASRLDISSYNSPLHF
V: TRBV4-3
D: -
size: -
J: TRBJ1-6

DNA: TGTGCCAGCAGCCGCCCCGACCACGGAGGGGAAAGAGGCTACACCTTC
CDR3: CASSRPDHGGERGYTF
V: TRBV5-4
D: -
size: -
J: TRBJ1-2

DNA: TGTGCCACCAGCAGAAACCAGGGCTACGAGCAGTACTTC
CDR3: CATSRNQGYEQYF
V: TRBV15
D: -
size: -
J: TRBJ2-7

DNA: TGCGCCAGCAGTGACAGGGACACCGGGGAGCTGTTTTTT
CDR3: CASSDRDTGELFF
V: TRBV10-2
D: -
size: -
J: TRBJ2-2

DNA: TGTGCCAGCACGAGGGACAGGGCGTACTACGAGCAGTACTTC
CDR3: CASTRDRAYYEQYF
V: TRBV2
D: TRBD1
size: -
J: TRBJ2-7

DNA: TGCGCCAGCAGTTCCAGTTATCAGCCCCAGCATTTT
CDR3: CASSSSYQPQHF
V: TRBV10-2
D: -
size: -
J: TRBJ1-5

DNA: TGTGCCAGCAGCCGATTGGGGGGGCAGGACAAGTCTGGAAACACCATATATTTT
CDR3: CASSRLGGQDKSGNTIYF
V: TRBV6-6
D: -
size: once
J: TRBJ1-3